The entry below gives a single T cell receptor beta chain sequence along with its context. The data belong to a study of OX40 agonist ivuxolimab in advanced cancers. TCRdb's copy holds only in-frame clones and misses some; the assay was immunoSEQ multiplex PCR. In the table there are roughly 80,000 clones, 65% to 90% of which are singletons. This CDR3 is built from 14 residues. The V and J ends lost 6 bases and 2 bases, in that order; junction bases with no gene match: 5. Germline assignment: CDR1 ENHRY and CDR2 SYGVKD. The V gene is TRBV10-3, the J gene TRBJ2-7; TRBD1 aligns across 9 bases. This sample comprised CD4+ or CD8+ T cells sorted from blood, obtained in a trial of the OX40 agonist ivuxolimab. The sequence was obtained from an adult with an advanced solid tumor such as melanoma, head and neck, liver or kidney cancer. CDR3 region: CAIRTGTGTYEQYF. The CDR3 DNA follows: TGTGCCATCAGGACCGGGACAGGGACCTACGAGCAGTACTTC.